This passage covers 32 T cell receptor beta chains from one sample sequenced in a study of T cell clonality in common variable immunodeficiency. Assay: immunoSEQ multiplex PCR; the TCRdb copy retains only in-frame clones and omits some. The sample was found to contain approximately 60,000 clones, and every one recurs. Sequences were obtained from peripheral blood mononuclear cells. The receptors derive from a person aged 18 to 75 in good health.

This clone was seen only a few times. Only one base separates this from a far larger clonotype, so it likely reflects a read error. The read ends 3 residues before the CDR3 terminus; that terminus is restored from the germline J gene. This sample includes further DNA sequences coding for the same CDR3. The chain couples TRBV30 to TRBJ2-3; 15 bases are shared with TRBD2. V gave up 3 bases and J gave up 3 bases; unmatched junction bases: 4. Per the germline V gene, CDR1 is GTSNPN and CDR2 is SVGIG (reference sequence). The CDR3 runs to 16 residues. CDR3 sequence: CAWSRGTSGRTDTQYF. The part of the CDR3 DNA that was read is TGTGCCTGGAGCCGGGGGACTAGCGGGAGGACAGATACG.

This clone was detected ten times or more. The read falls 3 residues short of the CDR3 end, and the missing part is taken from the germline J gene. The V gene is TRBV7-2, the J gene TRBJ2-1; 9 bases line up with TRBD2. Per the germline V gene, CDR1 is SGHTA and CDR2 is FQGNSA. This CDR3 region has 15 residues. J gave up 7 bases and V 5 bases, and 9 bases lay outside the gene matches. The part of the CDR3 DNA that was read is TGTGCCAGCAGCCCGCAGCGGGGGGCGATTAATGAG. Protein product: CASSPQRGAINE. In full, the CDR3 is CASSPQRGAINEQFF.

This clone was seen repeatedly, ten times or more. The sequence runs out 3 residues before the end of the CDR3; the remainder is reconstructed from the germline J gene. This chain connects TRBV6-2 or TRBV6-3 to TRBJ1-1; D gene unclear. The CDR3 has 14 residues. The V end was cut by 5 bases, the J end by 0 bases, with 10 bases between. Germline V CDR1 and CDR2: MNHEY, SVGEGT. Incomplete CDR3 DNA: TGTGCCAGCAGTCCGTCAGAAATGAACACTGAA. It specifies CASSPSEMNTE. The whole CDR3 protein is CASSPSEMNTEAFF.

Partial CDR3 DNA: TGTGCCAGCAGCTTAGGACTAGGCTCCTACGAC. This codes for CASSLGLGSYD. The whole CDR3 reads CASSLGLGSYDYTF. The rearrangement links TRBV11-2 to TRBJ1-2; no firm D call. The CDR3 is cut off 3 residues early in the read; its end comes from the germline J gene. This CDR3 contains 14 residues. CDR1 is SGHAT and CDR2 is FQNNGV in the germline V gene.

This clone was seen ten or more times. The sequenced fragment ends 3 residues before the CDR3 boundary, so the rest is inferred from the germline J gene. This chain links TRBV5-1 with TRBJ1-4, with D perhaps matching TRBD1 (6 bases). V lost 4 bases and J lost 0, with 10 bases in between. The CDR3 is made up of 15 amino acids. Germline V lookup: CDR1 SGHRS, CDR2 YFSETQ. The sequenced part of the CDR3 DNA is TGCGCCAGCAGCGGGGACACCACAACTAATGAAAAA. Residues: CASSGDTTTNEK. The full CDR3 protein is CASSGDTTTNEKLFF.

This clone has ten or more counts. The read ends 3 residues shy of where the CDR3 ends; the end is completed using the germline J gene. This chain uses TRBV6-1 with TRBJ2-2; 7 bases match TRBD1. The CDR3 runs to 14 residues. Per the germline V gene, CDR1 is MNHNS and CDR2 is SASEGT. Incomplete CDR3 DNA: TGTGCCAGCAGTGAAGGACGAGGGGGCTCACCG. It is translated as CASSEGRGGSP. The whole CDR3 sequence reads CASSEGRGGSPLFF.

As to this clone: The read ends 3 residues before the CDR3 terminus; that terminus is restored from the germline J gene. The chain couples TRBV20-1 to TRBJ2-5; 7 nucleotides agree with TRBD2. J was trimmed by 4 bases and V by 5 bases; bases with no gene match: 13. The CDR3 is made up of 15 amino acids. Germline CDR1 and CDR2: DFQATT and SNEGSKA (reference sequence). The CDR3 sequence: CSAHRVGGGRETQYF. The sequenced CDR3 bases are TGCAGTGCTCATAGAGTGGGGGGGGGTAGAGAGACC.

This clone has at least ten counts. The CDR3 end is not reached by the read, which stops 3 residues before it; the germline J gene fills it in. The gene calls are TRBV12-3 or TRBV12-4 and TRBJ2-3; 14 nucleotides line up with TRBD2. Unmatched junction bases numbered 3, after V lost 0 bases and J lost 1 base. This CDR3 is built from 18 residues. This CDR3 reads CASSLAAGLAGGTDTQYF. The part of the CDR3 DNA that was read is TGTGCCAGCAGTTTAGCGGCGGGACTAGCGGGGGGCACAGATACG.

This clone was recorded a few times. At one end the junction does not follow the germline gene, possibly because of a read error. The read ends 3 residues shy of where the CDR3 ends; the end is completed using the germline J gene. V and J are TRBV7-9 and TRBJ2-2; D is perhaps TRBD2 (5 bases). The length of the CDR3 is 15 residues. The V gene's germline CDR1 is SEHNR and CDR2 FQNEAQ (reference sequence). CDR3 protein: CSSSLAHAGNEKLFF. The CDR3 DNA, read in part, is TGTTCCAGCAGCTTAGCGCATGCCGGTAATGAAAAG.

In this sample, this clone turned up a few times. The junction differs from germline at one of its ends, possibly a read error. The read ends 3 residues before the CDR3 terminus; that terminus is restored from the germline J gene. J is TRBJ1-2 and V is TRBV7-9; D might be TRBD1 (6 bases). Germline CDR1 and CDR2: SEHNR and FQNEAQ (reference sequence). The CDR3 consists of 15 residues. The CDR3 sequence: CASSLEAGGPYDYTF. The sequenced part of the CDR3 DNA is TGTGCCAGCAGCTTAGAAGCGGGGGGGCCTTATGAC.

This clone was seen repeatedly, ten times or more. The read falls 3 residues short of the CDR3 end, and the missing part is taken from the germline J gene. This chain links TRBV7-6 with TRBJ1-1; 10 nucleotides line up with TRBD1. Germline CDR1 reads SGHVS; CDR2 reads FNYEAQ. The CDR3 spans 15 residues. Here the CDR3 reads CASSLRDRGPGEAFF. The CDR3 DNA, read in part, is TGTGCCAGCAGCTTACGGGACAGGGGACCTGGGGAA.

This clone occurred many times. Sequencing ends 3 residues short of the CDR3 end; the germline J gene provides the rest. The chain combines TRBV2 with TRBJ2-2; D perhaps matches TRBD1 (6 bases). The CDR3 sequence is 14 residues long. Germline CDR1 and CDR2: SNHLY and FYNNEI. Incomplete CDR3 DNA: TGTGCCAGCAGTTGGACAGTCCTGAATTCACCG. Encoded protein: CASSWTVLNSP. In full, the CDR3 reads CASSWTVLNSPLFF.

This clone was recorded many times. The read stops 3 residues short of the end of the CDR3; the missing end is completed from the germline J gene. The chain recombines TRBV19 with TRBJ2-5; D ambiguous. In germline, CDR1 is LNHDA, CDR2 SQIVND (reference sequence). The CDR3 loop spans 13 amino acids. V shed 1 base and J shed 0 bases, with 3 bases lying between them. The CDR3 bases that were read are TGTGCCAGTAGTATAGCTAACCAAGAGACC. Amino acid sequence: CASSIANQET. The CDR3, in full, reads CASSIANQETQYF.

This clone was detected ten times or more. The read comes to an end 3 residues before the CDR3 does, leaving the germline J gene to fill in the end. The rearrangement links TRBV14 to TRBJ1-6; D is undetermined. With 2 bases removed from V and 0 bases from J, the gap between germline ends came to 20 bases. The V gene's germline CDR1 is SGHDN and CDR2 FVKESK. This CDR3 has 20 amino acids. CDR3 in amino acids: CASSQYTGIGHGSYNSPLHF. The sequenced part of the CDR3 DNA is TGTGCCAGCAGCCAATATACTGGTATTGGGCACGGCTCCTATAATTCACCC.

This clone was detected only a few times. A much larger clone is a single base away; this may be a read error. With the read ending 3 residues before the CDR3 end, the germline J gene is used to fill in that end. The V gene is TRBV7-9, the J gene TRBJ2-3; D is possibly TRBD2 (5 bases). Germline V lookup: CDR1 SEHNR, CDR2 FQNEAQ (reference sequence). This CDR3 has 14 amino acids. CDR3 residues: CASSPGLRTETQYF. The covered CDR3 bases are TGTGCCAGCAGCCCCGGACTGCGCACAGAGACG.

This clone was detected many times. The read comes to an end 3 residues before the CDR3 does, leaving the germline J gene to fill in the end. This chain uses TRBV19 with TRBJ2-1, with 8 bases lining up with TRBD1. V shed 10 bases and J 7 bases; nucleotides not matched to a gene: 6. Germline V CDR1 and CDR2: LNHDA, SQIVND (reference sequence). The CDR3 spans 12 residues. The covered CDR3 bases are TGTGCCACCGGGACAGGTGGGAATGAG. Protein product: CATGTGGNE. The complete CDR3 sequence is CATGTGGNEQFF.

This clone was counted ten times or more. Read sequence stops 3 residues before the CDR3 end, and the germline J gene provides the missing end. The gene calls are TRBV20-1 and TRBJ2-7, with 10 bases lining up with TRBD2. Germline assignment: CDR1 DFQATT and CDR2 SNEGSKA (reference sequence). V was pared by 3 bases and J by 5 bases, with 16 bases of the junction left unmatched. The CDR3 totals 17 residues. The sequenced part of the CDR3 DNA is TGCAGTGCTAGCCACATTCTAGCGGGAGTTACCCCCCACGAG. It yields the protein CSASHILAGVTPHE. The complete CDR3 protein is CSASHILAGVTPHEQYF.

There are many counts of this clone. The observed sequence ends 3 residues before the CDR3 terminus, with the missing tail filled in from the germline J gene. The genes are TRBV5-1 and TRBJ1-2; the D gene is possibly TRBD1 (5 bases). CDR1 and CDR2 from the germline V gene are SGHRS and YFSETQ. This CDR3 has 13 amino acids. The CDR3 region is CASSLDWGRGYTF. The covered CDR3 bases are TGCGCCAGCAGCTTGGATTGGGGCCGGGGC.

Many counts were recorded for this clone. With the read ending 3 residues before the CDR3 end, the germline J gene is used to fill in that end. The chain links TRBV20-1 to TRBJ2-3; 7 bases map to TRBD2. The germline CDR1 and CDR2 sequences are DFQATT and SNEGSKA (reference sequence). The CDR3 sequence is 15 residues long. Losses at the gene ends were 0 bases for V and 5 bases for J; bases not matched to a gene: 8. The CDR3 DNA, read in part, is TGCAGTGCTAGAGACCGAGCGGGGCGGGAAGATACG. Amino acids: CSARDRAGREDT. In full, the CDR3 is CSARDRAGREDTQYF.

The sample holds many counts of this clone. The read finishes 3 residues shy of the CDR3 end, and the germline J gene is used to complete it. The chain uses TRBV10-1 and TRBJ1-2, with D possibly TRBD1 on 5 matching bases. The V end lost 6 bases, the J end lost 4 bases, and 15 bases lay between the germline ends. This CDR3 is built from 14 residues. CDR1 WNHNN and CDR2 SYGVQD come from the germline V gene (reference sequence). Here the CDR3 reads CASSARDRLYGYTF. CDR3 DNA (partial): TGCGCCAGCAGCGCCCGTGACAGACTCTATGGC.

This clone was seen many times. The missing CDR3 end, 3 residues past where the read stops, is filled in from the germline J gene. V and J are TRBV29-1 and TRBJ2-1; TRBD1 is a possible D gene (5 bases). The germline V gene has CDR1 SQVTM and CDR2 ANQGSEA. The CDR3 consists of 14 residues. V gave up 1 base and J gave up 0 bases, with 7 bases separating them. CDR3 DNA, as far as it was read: TGCAGCGTTGAAGGGCAGGGCTCCTACAATGAG. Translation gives CSVEGQGSYNE. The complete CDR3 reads CSVEGQGSYNEQFF.

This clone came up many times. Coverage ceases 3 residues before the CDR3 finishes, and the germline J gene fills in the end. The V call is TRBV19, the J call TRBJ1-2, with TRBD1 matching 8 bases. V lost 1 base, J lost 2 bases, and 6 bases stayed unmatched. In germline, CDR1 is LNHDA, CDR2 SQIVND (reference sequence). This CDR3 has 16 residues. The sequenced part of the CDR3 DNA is TGTGCCAGTAGTATAGGTCCGGGACAGGCCAACTATGGC. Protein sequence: CASSIGPGQANYG. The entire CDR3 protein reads CASSIGPGQANYGYTF.

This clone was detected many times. CDR3 sequence: CASSRGSGRARNEQFF. The CDR3 bases that were read are TGTGCCAGTAGTAGGGGTAGCGGGAGGGCCCGGAATGAG. J is TRBJ2-1 and V is TRBV19; 11 bases agree with TRBD2. From the germline J gene comes the end of the CDR3, since the read stops 3 residues before it. CDR1 is LNHDA, CDR2 SQIVND, per germline (reference sequence). Trimming at V came to 4 bases and at J to 7 bases, leaving 9 bases not matched to a gene. The CDR3 length is 16 residues.

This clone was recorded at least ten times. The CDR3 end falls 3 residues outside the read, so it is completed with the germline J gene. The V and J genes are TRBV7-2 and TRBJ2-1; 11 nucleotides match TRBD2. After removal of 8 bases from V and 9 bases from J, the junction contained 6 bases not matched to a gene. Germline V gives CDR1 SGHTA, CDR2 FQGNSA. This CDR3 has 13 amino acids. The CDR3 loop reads CASGASGGTEQFF. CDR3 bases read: TGTGCCAGCGGGGCTAGCGGGGGGACTGAG.

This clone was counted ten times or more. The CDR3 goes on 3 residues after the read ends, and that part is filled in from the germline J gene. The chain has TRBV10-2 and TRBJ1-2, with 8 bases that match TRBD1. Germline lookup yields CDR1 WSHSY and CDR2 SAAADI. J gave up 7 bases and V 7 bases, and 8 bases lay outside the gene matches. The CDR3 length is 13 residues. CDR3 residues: CASTGQGIGGYTF. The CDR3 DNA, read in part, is TGCGCCAGCACCGGACAGGGAATCGGTGGC.

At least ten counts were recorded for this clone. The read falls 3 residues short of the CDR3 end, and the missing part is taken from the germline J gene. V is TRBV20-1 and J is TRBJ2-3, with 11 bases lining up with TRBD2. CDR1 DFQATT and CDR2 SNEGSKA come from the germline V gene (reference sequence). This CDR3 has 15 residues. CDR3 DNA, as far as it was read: TGCAGTGCTAGAGATGTCGGTAGCGGGAGGGCCGCG. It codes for CSARDVGSGRAA. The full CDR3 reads CSARDVGSGRAAQYF.

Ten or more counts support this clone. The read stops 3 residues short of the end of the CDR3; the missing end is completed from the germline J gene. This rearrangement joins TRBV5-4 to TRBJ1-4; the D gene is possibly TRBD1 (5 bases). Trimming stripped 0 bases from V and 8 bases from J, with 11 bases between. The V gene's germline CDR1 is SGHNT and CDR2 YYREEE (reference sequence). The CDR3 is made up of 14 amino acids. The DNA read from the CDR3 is TGTGCCAGCAGCTTGGGCGGGGGTCAGGAAAAA. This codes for CASSLGGGQEK. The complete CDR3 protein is CASSLGGGQEKLFF. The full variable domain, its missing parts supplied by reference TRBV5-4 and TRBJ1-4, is ETGVTQSPTHLIKTRGQQVTLRCSSQSGHNTVSWYQQALGQGPQFIFQYYREEENGRGNFPPRFSGLQFPNYSSELNVNALELDDSALYLCASSLGGGQEKLFFGSGTQLSVL.

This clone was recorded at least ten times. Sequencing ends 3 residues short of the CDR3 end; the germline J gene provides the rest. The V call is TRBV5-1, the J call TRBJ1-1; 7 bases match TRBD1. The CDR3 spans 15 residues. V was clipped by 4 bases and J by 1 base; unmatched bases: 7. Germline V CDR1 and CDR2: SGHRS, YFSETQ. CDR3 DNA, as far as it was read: TGCGCCAGCAGCCCGGATACAGGGGAGAACACTGAA. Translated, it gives CASSPDTGENTE. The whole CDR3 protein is CASSPDTGENTEAFF.

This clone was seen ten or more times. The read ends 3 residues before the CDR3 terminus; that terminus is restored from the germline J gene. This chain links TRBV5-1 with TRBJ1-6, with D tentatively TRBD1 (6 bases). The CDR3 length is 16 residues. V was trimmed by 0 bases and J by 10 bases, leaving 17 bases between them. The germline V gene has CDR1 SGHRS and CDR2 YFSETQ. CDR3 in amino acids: CASSLGVRGSGSPLHF. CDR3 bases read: TGCGCCAGCAGCTTGGGGGTCAGGGGTTCTGGATCACCC.

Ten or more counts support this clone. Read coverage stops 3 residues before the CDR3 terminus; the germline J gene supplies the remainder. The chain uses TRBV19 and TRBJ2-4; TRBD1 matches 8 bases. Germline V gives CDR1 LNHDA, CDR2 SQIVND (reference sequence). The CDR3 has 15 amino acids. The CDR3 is CASSMGRGPVAIQYF. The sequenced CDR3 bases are TGTGCCAGTAGTATGGGCAGGGGGCCCGTAGCAATT. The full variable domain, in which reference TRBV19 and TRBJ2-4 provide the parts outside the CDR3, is DGGITQSPKYLFRKEGQNVTLSCEQNLNHDAMYWYRQDPGQGLRLIYYSQIVNDFQKGDIAEGYSVSREKKESFPLTVTSAQKNPTAFYLCASSMGRGPVAIQYFGAGTRLSVL.

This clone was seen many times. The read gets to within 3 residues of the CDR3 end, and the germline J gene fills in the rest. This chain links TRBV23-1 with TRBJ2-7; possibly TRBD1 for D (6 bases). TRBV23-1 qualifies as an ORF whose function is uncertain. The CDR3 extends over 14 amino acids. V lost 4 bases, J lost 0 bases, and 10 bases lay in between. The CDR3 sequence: CASSLTGSSYEQYF. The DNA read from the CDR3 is TGCGCCAGCAGTCTAACAGGGTCCTCCTACGAG.

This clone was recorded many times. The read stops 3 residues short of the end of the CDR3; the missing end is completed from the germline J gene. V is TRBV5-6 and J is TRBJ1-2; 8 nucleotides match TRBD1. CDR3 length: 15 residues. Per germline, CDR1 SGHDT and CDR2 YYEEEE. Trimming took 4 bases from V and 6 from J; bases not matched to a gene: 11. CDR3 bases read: TGTGCCAGCAGCCTCATCCGGGACAGGAATGATGGC. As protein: CASSLIRDRNDG. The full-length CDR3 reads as CASSLIRDRNDGYTF.